The 9 T cell receptor beta chains below come from one sample, sequenced in a study of cytomegalovirus exposure and HLA in healthy donors. PCR primers comprised 60 Vbeta and 13 Jbeta primers. Repertoires were generated with immunoSEQ multiplex PCR, while TCRdb's copy carries only in-frame clones and drops some. The sample lists roughly 180,000 clones, less than 85% seen once, with about 1.4% in the top ten. The sequenced sample was PBMCs. The origin of the receptors is a girl aged 10 to 17 in good health and CMV-seropositive.

The CDR3 reads CASREDRWTEAFF. The CDR3 nucleotides read TGTGCCAGCAGAGAAGACAGGTGGACTGAAGCTTTCTTT. The chain links TRBV21-1 to TRBJ1-1; TRBD1 is the table's D call and was not checked against the DNA. TRBV21-1 is a listed pseudogene. The CDR3 consists of 13 residues.

The chain combines TRBV7-9 with TRBJ2-3, with TRBD2 matching 10 bases. The CDR3 is made up of 16 amino acids. From germline, CDR1 is SEHNR and CDR2 FQNEAQ (reference sequence). V trimming: 3 bases; J trimming: 0 bases; junction bases outside the gene matches: 3. CDR3 sequence (DNA): TGTGCCAGCAGCTTGGGACTAGCGATTAGCACAGATACGCAGTATTTT. It translates to CASSLGLAISTDTQYF.

This clone was seen a few times. This sequence joins TRBV29-1 and TRBJ1-2; TRBD1 might be the D (5 bases). The CDR3 has 13 residues. The ends were cut back, 0 bases at V and 8 bases at J, with 13 bases in the middle. Germline V lookup: CDR1 SQVTM, CDR2 ANQGSEA. The CDR3 spells CSVEERGAGGYTF. CDR3 DNA: TGCAGCGTTGAAGAGCGGGGCGCAGGGGGCTACACCTTC. Together with reference TRBV29-1 and TRBJ1-2, the CDR3 gives the full variable domain: SAVISQKPSRDICQRGTSLTIQCQVDSQVTMMFWYRQQPGQSLTLIATANQGSEATYESGFVIDKFPISRPNLTFSTLTVSNMSPEDSSIYLCSVEERGAGGYTFGSGTRLTVV.

The table lists this clone with a count of one. The rearrangement uses TRBV6-1 and TRBJ1-3, with D possibly matching TRBD1 (5 bases). Germline CDR1 and CDR2: MNHNS and SASEGT. V was pared by 4 bases and J by 1 base, with 8 bases between. This CDR3 region has 14 residues. CDR3 amino acids: CASSVGTSGNTIYF. In DNA, the CDR3 is TGTGCCAGCAGTGTTGGGACTTCTGGAAACACCATATATTTT.

J is TRBJ2-2 and V is TRBV7-9, with 9 bases lining up with TRBD2. Germline V gene sequence: CDR1 SEHNR, CDR2 FQNEAQ (reference sequence). The length of the CDR3 is 16 residues. V lost 5 bases, J lost 4 bases, and 8 bases stayed unmatched. The chain's CDR3 is CASSAPGLALTGELFF. CDR3 DNA sequence: TGTGCCAGCAGCGCACCGGGACTAGCCCTCACCGGGGAGCTGTTTTTT.

This clone turned up a few times. This chain connects TRBV5-1 to TRBJ2-3; perhaps TRBD2 as D (6 bases). Looked up from germline, CDR1 is SGHRS and CDR2 is YFSETQ. The CDR3 contains 17 residues. Trimming left V 3 bases short and J 0 bases short, with 17 bases between. CDR3 nucleotide sequence: TGCGCCAGCAGCTCGGGACTGCCAAACCCTAGCACAGATACGCAGTATTTT. This translates into CASSSGLPNPSTDTQYF.

V is TRBV9 and J is TRBJ2-7; a possible D gene is TRBD1 (6 bases). This CDR3 contains 14 residues. Germline loops: CDR1 SGDLS, CDR2 YYNGEE. The ends were cut back, 3 bases at V and 2 bases at J, with 12 bases in the middle. CDR3 in DNA: TGTGCCAGCAGCGCTCCGGGACACCCCTACGAGCAGTACTTC. Translated: CASSAPGHPYEQYF.

CDR3: CASARTLSGYTF. CDR3 in DNA: TGTGCCAGTGCAAGGACTCTGTCTGGCTACACCTTC. The V and J genes are TRBV2 and TRBJ1-2; D gene uncertain. V lost 9 bases, J lost 7 bases, and 15 bases lay in between. Germline V CDR1 and CDR2: SNHLY, FYNNEI. The length of the CDR3 is 12 residues.

The V call is TRBV14, the J call TRBJ2-1; D gene unclear. V gave up 4 bases and J gave up 5 bases, with 15 bases separating them. The length of the CDR3 is 15 residues. Germline loops: CDR1 SGHDN, CDR2 FVKESK. The CDR3 coding sequence is TGTGCCAGCAGCCTTCTGGGCAGTACCAACAATGAGCAGTTCTTC. This codes for CASSLLGSTNNEQFF.